The rows below give T cell receptor beta chains drawn from one sample of a study of blood T cell repertoires in COVID-19. Clones were read by immunoSEQ multiplex PCR, and TCRdb kept only the in-frame ones, dropping some. The sample carries approximately 270,000 clones, around 81% recorded once. Sequenced: peripheral blood. Receptors were obtained from a person between 65 and 80 years old with COVID-19, enrolled during active disease. Each CDR3 is given with its conserved first and last residue. A D gene is named only where the DNA matches it firmly. Only some rows state a clone size, as once, few, many or a class for expanded clones.

D gene	clone size	V gene	J gene	CDR3 protein	CDR3 DNA
TRBD2	.	TRBV3-1/TRBV3-2	TRBJ2-1	CASSLATGTSGRAEQFF	TGTGCCAGCAGCCTAGCTACCGGGACTAGCGGGAGAGCTGAGCAGTTCTTC
.	.	TRBV9	TRBJ1-2	CASSVPGGYTF	TGTGCCAGCAGCGTCCCGGGGGGCTACACCTTC
.	.	TRBV11-2	TRBJ1-4	CASSLGGVREKLFF	TGTGCCAGCAGCTTAGGCGGGGTTCGTGAAAAACTGTTTTTT
.	.	TRBV19	TRBJ2-7	CASSSQGSYEQYF	TGTGCCAGTAGTAGCCAGGGGTCCTACGAGCAGTACTTC
.	.	TRBV5-1	TRBJ2-3	CASSLGGRTTTDTQYF	TGCGCCAGCAGCTTGGGGGGAAGGACTACCACAGATACGCAGTATTTT
TRBD1	.	TRBV24-1	TRBJ2-3	CATSDPRQGSDTQYF	TGTGCCACCAGTGACCCCCGACAGGGCTCAGATACGCAGTATTTT
.	.	TRBV3-1/TRBV3-2	TRBJ1-6	CASRRTPGSPLHF	TGTGCCAGCAGACGGACCCCAGGGTCACCCCTCCACTTT
.	few	TRBV2	TRBJ1-2	CASRAGDGRYGYTF	TGTGCCAGCAGGGCGGGGGACGGAAGATATGGCTACACCTTC
TRBD1	.	TRBV5-1	TRBJ1-6	CASSLDNRGGNSPLHF	TGCGCCAGCAGCTTGGATAACAGGGGGGGCAATTCACCCCTCCACTTT
.	few	TRBV7-8	TRBJ1-1	CASSLERYTEAFF	TGTGCCAGCAGCTTAGAGCGTTACACTGAAGCTTTCTTT
.	.	TRBV7-9	TRBJ1-1	CASRTQLNTEAFF	TGTGCCAGCAGGACACAGTTGAACACTGAAGCTTTCTTT
.	.	TRBV12-3/TRBV12-4	TRBJ1-2	CARRARRYGYTF	TGTGCCAGGAGGGCCAGAAGATATGGCTACACCTTC
TRBD1	.	TRBV20-1	TRBJ2-5	CSAGTGGQYF	TGCAGTGCAGGGACAGGGGGGCAGTACTTC
.	.	TRBV4-1	TRBJ1-6	CASSHLVGQVNNSPLHF	TGCGCCAGCAGCCATTTGGTTGGGCAGGTTAATAATTCACCCCTCCACTTT
TRBD2	.	TRBV24-1	TRBJ2-1	CATSDLAGARHNEQFF	TGTGCCACCAGTGATTTAGCGGGGGCGCGGCACAATGAGCAGTTCTTC
.	.	TRBV29-1	TRBJ2-1	CSVLLLSDEQFF	TGCAGCGTTTTATTACTCTCGGATGAGCAGTTCTTC
TRBD1	.	TRBV2	TRBJ1-5	CASSASTGVHQPQHF	TGTGCCAGCAGTGCCAGCACAGGGGTACATCAGCCCCAGCATTTT
TRBD2	.	TRBV4-1	TRBJ2-1	CASSRAGTSGGAPAREQFF	TGCGCCAGCAGCCGAGCCGGGACTAGCGGGGGGGCGCCCGCGAGGGAGCAGTTCTTC
.	.	TRBV10-1	TRBJ2-5	CASVLGGWETQYF	TGCGCCAGCGTATTAGGAGGGTGGGAGACCCAGTACTTC
.	.	TRBV28	TRBJ1-5	CASSSEPYRINNQPQHF	TGTGCCAGCAGCAGTGAACCGTATCGCATAAACAATCAGCCCCAGCATTTT
TRBD1	.	TRBV5-5	TRBJ2-3	CASSLGQGAADTQYF	TGTGCCAGCAGCTTGGGACAGGGGGCTGCAGATACGCAGTATTTT
.	.	TRBV13	TRBJ1-5	CASSSEEGPQHF	TGTGCCAGCAGCTCCGAAGAGGGACCCCAGCATTTT
.	.	TRBV6-6	TRBJ2-1	CASSFQNNEQFF	TGTGCCAGCAGTTTCCAAAACAATGAGCAGTTCTTC
.	.	TRBV28	TRBJ1-5	CASSLGQLHQPQHF	TGTGCCAGCAGTTTAGGACAGTTGCATCAGCCCCAGCATTTT
.	.	TRBV3-1/TRBV3-2	TRBJ2-7	CASSQDSDYEQYF	TGTGCCAGCAGCCAAGACAGCGATTACGAGCAGTACTTC
.	.	TRBV6-5	TRBJ1-5	CAIRGGYKGNQPQHF	TGTGCCATCCGGGGGGGGTATAAGGGCAATCAGCCCCAGCATTTT
TRBD1	.	TRBV27	TRBJ2-2	CASSWMGQGAGELFF	TGTGCCAGCAGTTGGATGGGACAGGGGGCCGGGGAGCTGTTTTTT
TRBD1	once	TRBV7-2	TRBJ2-3	CASSFTGGKDTQYF	TGTGCCAGCAGCTTCACAGGGGGCAAAGATACGCAGTATTTT
TRBD1	few	TRBV10-3	TRBJ1-6	CAISETQTGLNSPLHF	TGTGCCATCAGTGAGACACAGACAGGGCTTAATTCACCCCTCCACTTT
.	.	TRBV7-8	TRBJ2-2	CASSLAPAWGPANTGELFF	TGTGCCAGCAGCTTAGCCCCCGCGTGGGGCCCCGCGAACACCGGGGAGCTGTTTTTT
.	.	TRBV19	TRBJ2-3	CASSRSVADTQYF	TGTGCCAGTAGTAGGAGTGTGGCAGATACGCAGTATTTT
TRBD2	.	TRBV7-7	TRBJ2-3	CASSMGLAGAFPQYF	TGTGCCAGCAGCATGGGACTAGCGGGGGCCTTTCCGCAGTATTTT
.	.	TRBV6-5	TRBJ1-3	CASSQNQGSGNTIYF	TGTGCCAGCAGTCAAAACCAGGGCTCTGGAAACACCATATATTTT
.	.	TRBV7-2	TRBJ1-1	CASSLLGRANTEAFF	TGTGCCAGCAGCTTACTTGGCAGGGCAAACACTGAAGCTTTCTTT
TRBD1	.	TRBV7-2	TRBJ2-7	CASSSRTGVYEQYF	TGTGCCAGCAGCTCAAGGACAGGGGTCTACGAGCAGTACTTC
.	few	TRBV29-1	TRBJ2-7	CSVALGEEQYF	TGCAGCGTTGCGTTAGGGGAAGAGCAGTACTTC
TRBD2	.	TRBV6-6	TRBJ2-7	CASSYSTVREGQQYF	TGTGCCAGCAGTTACTCGACGGTGCGGGAGGGCCAGCAGTACTTC
TRBD1	.	TRBV28	TRBJ1-2	CASRPGQGVNYGYTF	TGTGCCAGCAGACCGGGACAGGGGGTGAACTATGGCTACACCTTC
TRBD1	.	TRBV19	TRBJ2-1	CASSMLAGTGGWNEQFF	TGTGCCAGTAGTATGCTAGCCGGGACAGGGGGGTGGAATGAGCAGTTCTTC
TRBD1	few	TRBV28	TRBJ1-4	CASRPDGQALSGKLFF	TGTGCCAGCAGACCCGACGGACAGGCTTTAAGTGGAAAACTGTTTTTT
TRBD1	.	TRBV11-2	TRBJ2-5	CASSSRDSVETQYF	TGTGCCAGCAGCTCCCGGGACAGCGTAGAGACCCAGTACTTC
TRBD1	.	TRBV27	TRBJ2-7	CASGRARDSSF	TGTGCCAGCGGAAGAGCTAGGGACAGCAGCTTC
.	.	TRBV4-2	TRBJ1-5	CASSQDRGNQPQHF	TGTGCCAGCAGCCAAGACAGGGGTAATCAGCCCCAGCATTTT
.	.	TRBV28	TRBJ2-5	CAVRLSGVETQYF	TGTGCCGTCAGGTTGTCGGGAGTTGAGACCCAGTACTTC
.	.	TRBV9	TRBJ2-5	CASTEWGGAQETQYF	TGTGCCAGCACCGAGTGGGGGGGCGCCCAAGAGACCCAGTACTTC
TRBD1	.	TRBV19	TRBJ1-1	CASSLQGLGTEAFF	TGTGCCAGTAGTTTACAGGGGCTGGGCACTGAAGCTTTCTTT
TRBD1	.	TRBV5-1	TRBJ1-4	CASSLSPGQGSEKLFF	TGCGCCAGCAGCTTGTCTCCGGGACAGGGTTCTGAAAAACTGTTTTTT
.	.	TRBV5-4	TRBJ1-2	CASSPGGGKANYGYTF	TGTGCCAGCAGCCCGGGGGGCGGGAAAGCTAACTATGGCTACACCTTC
TRBD1	.	TRBV6-2/TRBV6-3	TRBJ1-5	CASSARDRGHQPQHF	TGTGCCAGCAGTGCCCGGGACAGGGGTCATCAGCCCCAGCATTTT
TRBD2	.	TRBV9	TRBJ2-2	CASSVGVGRATGELFF	TGTGCCAGCAGCGTAGGGGTCGGGAGGGCGACCGGGGAGCTGTTTTTT
.	.	TRBV9	TRBJ2-1	CASSLNRGTTYNEQFF	TGTGCCAGCAGCCTTAACCGGGGTACAACCTACAATGAGCAGTTCTTC
.	.	TRBV6-4	TRBJ2-6	CASSDSVSSSGANVLTF	TGTGCCAGCAGTGACTCCGTGTCGAGCTCTGGGGCCAACGTCCTGACTTTC
.	.	TRBV5-6	TRBJ1-2	CASTQDSLYGYTF	TGTGCCAGCACCCAGGACAGCCTCTATGGCTACACCTTC
.	once	TRBV30	TRBJ2-7	CAWRRYTGYEQYF	TGTGCCTGGAGAAGATATACAGGTTACGAGCAGTACTTC
TRBD1	.	TRBV5-4	TRBJ2-2	CASSLWGTATGELFF	TGTGCCAGCAGCTTGTGGGGGACAGCAACCGGGGAGCTGTTTTTT